This paragraph covers one T cell receptor beta chain sequence. The sample originates from a study of technical replicates of blood from several donors. Trimming removed 3 bases from V and 4 bases from J, with 18 bases in between. This CDR3 has 16 amino acids. Germline lookup yields CDR1 MDHEN and CDR2 SYDVKM. Sequenced by immunoSEQ multiplex PCR; TCRdb stores in-frame clones only, minus some. The repertoire has over 70,000 clones, about 97% of them found once; the top ten carry around 0.2%. J is TRBJ1-2 and V is TRBV28, with D maybe TRBD1 (5 bases). The origin of this receptor is a human donor in good health. What was sequenced was T cells isolated from PBMCs. The CDR3, as DNA: TGTGCCAGCAGTTTTGGCAGGGTGTTTCCGAGCTATGGCTACACCTTC. It encodes CASSFGRVFPSYGYTF.